Below, 29 T cell receptor beta chains from the same sample are listed, as sequenced in a study of post-analysis software for immune sequencing data. For these receptors, no antigen is known. Notes on the study in general: Higher frequency in patients than in controls was seen for several TRBV segments, with TRBV5-6, TRBV5-1 and TRBV20-1 among them.

Presence of unique molecular identifiers characterized the TCR beta cDNA libraries. TCRdb used MiXCR to reprocess the PCR reads, holding one entry per CDR3 protein. Of almost 700,000 distinct CDR3 sequences listed, 59% were seen once; the top ten hold about 11%. The sample taken for sequencing was blood. The receptors come from a girl aged 2-10 years with multiple sclerosis.

This chain connects TRBV6-4 to TRBJ2-7, with D possibly being TRBD1 (6 bases). CDR3 size: 17 residues. Trimming cost V 2 bases and J 0 bases, with 17 bases left between them. The germline CDR1 and CDR2 sequences are MRHNA and SNTAGT. The CDR3 reads CASSDRRTVESSYEQYF. The CDR3 bases are TGTGCCAGCAGTGACCGGCGGACAGTGGAAAGCTCCTACGAGCAGTACTTC.

The rearrangement uses TRBV11-2 and TRBJ2-7; tentatively, D is TRBD2 (6 bases). CDR1 is SGHAT and CDR2 is FQNNGV in the germline V gene. The CDR3 loop spans 14 amino acids. The ends were cut back, 2 bases at V and 5 bases at J, with 13 bases in the middle. CDR3 sequence reads: CASSLRSLANEQYF. In nucleotides, the CDR3 is TGTGCCAGCAGCTTAAGGTCCCTAGCGAACGAGCAGTACTTC.

The J gene is TRBJ2-5, the V gene TRBV29-1; 7 bases align to TRBD1. This CDR3 has 16 residues. V lost 4 bases, J lost 1 base, and 12 bases stayed unmatched. Germline V lookup: CDR1 SQVTM, CDR2 ANQGSEA. The CDR3: CSVGFFQGQPQETQYF. The CDR3 nucleotides are TGCAGCGTTGGGTTTTTCCAGGGACAGCCCCAAGAGACCCAGTACTTC.

This clonotype was picked up a small number of times. V gene TRBV27 combines with J gene TRBJ2-3, with 10 positions matching TRBD2. The V gene end was trimmed by 6 bases and the J gene end by 4 bases; junction bases not matched to a gene: 4. CDR1 and CDR2 from the germline V gene are MNHEY and SMNVEV (reference sequence). The CDR3 runs 14 residues. CDR3 amino acids: CASRGLARPDTQYF. CDR3 nucleotides: TGTGCCAGCAGGGGACTAGCGAGACCAGATACGCAGTATTTT.

V is TRBV20-1 and J is TRBJ1-5; the match to TRBD1 covers 7 bases. The CDR3 length is 13 residues. The germline V gene encodes CDR1 DFQATT and CDR2 SNEGSKA (reference sequence). Germline trimming cut 6 bases from V and 2 bases from J; bases unmatched to any gene: 4. CDR3 nucleotides: TGCAGTGCACGACAGGGCGGCAATCAGCCCCAGCATTTT. Its protein product is CSARQGGNQPQHF.

This chain uses TRBV2 with TRBJ2-1; 12 positions match TRBD2. Looked up from germline, CDR1 is SNHLY and CDR2 is FYNNEI. J lost 5 bases, V lost 6 bases, and 8 bases had no gene match. This CDR3 comprises 16 residues. The CDR3 nucleotides are TGTGCCAGCAGCCTCTCCCGGACTAGCGGGGACAATGAGCAGTTCTTC. This gives the protein CASSLSRTSGDNEQFF.

V usage is TRBV3-1 and J usage is TRBJ2-5, with 9 positions matching TRBD1. Trimming cost V 4 bases and J 5 bases; bases outside gene matches: 8. There are 15 residues in the CDR3. The germline V gene has CDR1 LGHDT and CDR2 YNNKEL (reference sequence). The CDR3 protein is CASSLRDRVIETQYF. The CDR3 nucleotides are TGTGCCAGCAGCCTCCGGGACAGGGTAATTGAGACCCAGTACTTC.

On this clonotype itself: A junction boundary mismatches the germline segment, possibly from a read error. This chain connects TRBV6-1 to TRBJ1-5; no reliable D call. Germline V gives CDR1 MNHNS, CDR2 SASEGT. The CDR3 totals 12 residues. The DNA for the CDR3 is TGTGTCAGCAGCTTCGGCAATCAGCCCCAGCATTTT. This translates into CVSSFGNQPQHF.

This clonotype was observed a single time. This chain uses TRBV29-1 with TRBJ2-1; D possibly corresponds to TRBD1 (6 bases). CDR1 is SQVTM, CDR2 ANQGSEA, per germline. There are 15 residues in the CDR3. The V gene lost 0 bases and the J gene lost 2 bases, with 11 bases spanning the gap. For the CDR3, the DNA is TGCAGCGTTGAAGACAGGGGAACTACCTACAATGAGCAGTTCTTC. Translation gives CSVEDRGTTYNEQFF.

J is TRBJ2-1 and V is TRBV7-2; the D gene is possibly TRBD1 (6 bases). The germline V gene has CDR1 SGHTA and CDR2 FQGNSA. Trimming stripped 5 bases from V and 8 bases from J, with 22 bases between. The CDR3 covers 16 residues. CDR3 amino acids: CASSPMIDRSVHEQFF. The CDR3 bases are TGTGCCAGCAGCCCGATGATAGACAGGTCTGTTCATGAGCAGTTCTTC.

The rearrangement joins TRBV7-9 to TRBJ2-1, with 10 positions matching TRBD2. This CDR3 spans 19 amino acids. The V gene end was trimmed by 2 bases and the J gene end by 0 bases; junction bases not matched to a gene: 10. Germline lookup yields CDR1 SEHNR and CDR2 FQNEAQ (reference sequence). CDR3 amino acids: CASSLSGGSGRPSYNEQFF. The CDR3 DNA follows: TGTGCCAGCAGCTTATCCGGAGGTAGCGGGAGGCCCTCCTACAATGAGCAGTTCTTC.

The chain has TRBV3-1 and TRBJ2-7; D is undetermined. Germline CDR1 and CDR2: LGHDT and YNNKEL (reference sequence). The CDR3 spans 15 residues. The ends were cut back, 0 bases at V and 1 base at J, with 10 bases in the middle. The CDR3 protein is CASSQDWSSSYEQYF. In DNA form, the CDR3 reads TGTGCCAGCAGCCAAGACTGGAGTTCATCCTACGAGCAGTACTTC.

This sequence joins TRBV5-1 and TRBJ1-2; D remains unclear. The V end was cut by 0 bases, the J end by 2 bases, with 17 bases between. Germline assignment: CDR1 SGHRS and CDR2 YFSETQ. The CDR3 has 17 residues. CDR3 sequence: CASSLAPTGAGNYGYTF. CDR3 sequence (DNA): TGCGCCAGCAGCTTGGCTCCGACCGGTGCGGGGAACTATGGCTACACCTTC.

The genes are TRBV7-2 and TRBJ2-3, with 8 nucleotides matching TRBD2. This CDR3 has 16 residues. The V segment lost 5 bases and the J segment 4 bases; nucleotides outside the gene matches: 11. CDR1 and CDR2 from the germline V gene are SGHTA and FQGNSA. CDR3 bases: TGTGCCAGCAGCCCCGGACTAGCAACAAGTGCAGATACGCAGTATTTT. Translating gives CASSPGLATSADTQYF.

The chain is built from TRBV15 and TRBJ2-7; D unresolved. The V end lost 0 bases, the J end lost 5 bases, and 14 bases lay between the germline ends. The germline gives CDR1 LNHNV, CDR2 YYDKDF (reference sequence). This CDR3 is 15 amino acids long. The DNA of the CDR3 is TGTGCCACCAGCAGAGATCCCAGTAGCCTAGACGAGCAGTACTTC. Translated: CATSRDPSSLDEQYF.

In nucleotides, the CDR3 is TGCAGTGCTAGACAGCGGGGGGGGAATGAGCAGTTCTTC. Translation gives CSARQRGGNEQFF. The gene calls are TRBV20-1 and TRBJ2-1; 10 positions agree with TRBD2. Germline CDR1 and CDR2: DFQATT and SNEGSKA (reference sequence). V was pared by 2 bases and J by 7 bases, with 2 bases of the junction left unmatched. This CDR3 is 13 amino acids long.

This clonotype has only one observation. The V gene is TRBV14, the J gene TRBJ2-5; unclear D gene. The assigned J gene may be wrong: the sequence end matches TRBJ2-7 better. The V gene's germline CDR1 is SGHDN and CDR2 FVKESK. The CDR3 runs to 12 residues. For the CDR3, the DNA is TGTGCCAGCAGCCAAGAGCACTACGAGCAGTACTTC. Residues: CASSQEHYEQYF.

In nucleotides, the CDR3 is TGTGCCACCAGCAGAGATACGGCGTCCTATGGCTACACCTTC. Translation gives CATSRDTASYGYTF. This rearrangement joins TRBV15 to TRBJ1-2, with D unresolved. The CDR3 has 14 residues. The germline V gene has CDR1 LNHNV and CDR2 YYDKDF (reference sequence). V lost 0 bases and J lost 4, with 9 bases in between. The whole variable domain, filled in from reference TRBV15 and TRBJ1-2, reads DAMVIQNPRYQVTQFGKPVTLSCSQTLNHNVMYWYQQKSSQAPKLLFHYYDKDFNNEADTPDNFQSRRPNTSFCFLDIRSPGLGDTAMYLCATSRDTASYGYTFGSGTRLTVV.

The chain carries TRBV13 and TRBJ2-4; D is unclear. V was trimmed by 2 bases and J by 9 bases, leaving 8 bases between them. From germline, CDR1 is PRHDT and CDR2 FYEKMQ (reference sequence). The CDR3 loop spans 12 amino acids. CDR3 loop: CASSLRESIQYF. CDR3 DNA sequence: TGTGCCAGCAGCTTAAGGGAAAGCATTCAGTACTTC.

The V and J genes are TRBV3-1 and TRBJ2-5; 10 bases fit TRBD2. This CDR3 has 18 amino acids. With V trimmed by 1 base and J by 3 bases, 11 bases remained unmatched. Per germline, CDR1 LGHDT and CDR2 YNNKEL (reference sequence). In DNA form, the CDR3 reads TGTGCCAGCAGCCAAGTGGGTTGGGCTAGCGGGAGTAAAGAGACCCAGTACTTC. Encoded protein: CASSQVGWASGSKETQYF.

V usage is TRBV4-2 and J usage is TRBJ1-1; 8 nucleotides match TRBD1. From germline, CDR1 is LGHNA and CDR2 YNFKEQ. The CDR3 contains 16 residues. With V trimmed by 1 base and J by 4 bases, 8 bases remained unmatched. Written as DNA, the CDR3 is TGTGCCAGCAGCCAAGTTCGTGCAGGGGGCCTCACTGAAGCTTTCTTT. Translating gives CASSQVRAGGLTEAFF.

The V and J genes are TRBV29-1 and TRBJ1-2; D is possibly TRBD1 (5 bases). The CDR3 has 14 residues. The germline V and J ends were trimmed by 6 bases and 0 bases, with 14 bases remaining between them. CDR1 is SQVTM and CDR2 is ANQGSEA in the germline V gene. CDR3 nucleotides: TGCAGCGTCTACAGGCAGGCCCCTAACTATGGCTACACCTTC. Translated: CSVYRQAPNYGYTF.

V and J are TRBV2 and TRBJ1-1; the match to TRBD1 covers 7 bases. CDR3 size: 13 residues. Germline V lookup: CDR1 SNHLY, CDR2 FYNNEI. V was clipped by 9 bases and J by 1 base; unmatched bases: 5. This CDR3 reads CARRGQWNTEAFF. In DNA, the CDR3 is TGTGCCAGACGGGGACAGTGGAACACTGAAGCTTTCTTT.

The genes are TRBV6-1 and TRBJ1-2; tentative D call: TRBD1 (5 bases). Trimming stripped 2 bases from V and 6 bases from J, with 13 bases between. This CDR3 has 14 residues. From germline, CDR1 is MNHNS and CDR2 SASEGT. In nucleotides, the CDR3 is TGTGCCAGCAGTGAACATGGGGGAACTGATGGCTACACCTTC. Translation gives CASSEHGGTDGYTF.

This rearrangement joins TRBV11-2 to TRBJ2-1; no reliable D call. CDR3 length: 10 residues. Germline-derived CDR1 and CDR2 are SGHAT and FQNNGV. Trimming shortened V by 3 bases and J by 10 bases, and 4 bases separated the two germline ends. CDR3 sequence reads: CASSFMEQFF. CDR3 DNA: TGTGCCAGCAGCTTCATGGAGCAGTTCTTC.

The chain recombines TRBV20-1 with TRBJ2-1; TRBD1 is a possible D gene (5 bases). The germline gives CDR1 DFQATT, CDR2 SNEGSKA (reference sequence). This CDR3 is built from 14 residues. Trimming cost V 0 bases and J 0 bases, with 6 bases left between them. The CDR3 spells CSARDRVSYNEQFF. DNA for the CDR3: TGCAGTGCTAGAGACAGGGTCTCCTACAATGAGCAGTTCTTC.

This chain uses TRBV10-3 with TRBJ1-2; D remains unclear. V dropped 6 bases and J dropped 4 bases, with 12 bases sitting between them. This CDR3 comprises 13 residues. Germline CDR1 ENHRY, CDR2 SYGVKD. Here the CDR3 reads CAIRAGEAYGYTF. The CDR3 DNA reads as TGTGCCATCAGGGCCGGGGAAGCCTATGGCTACACCTTC.

A few counts support this clonotype. CDR3 amino acids: CASSAWRAKYEQYF. CDR3 DNA: TGTGCCAGCAGCGCCTGGCGGGCCAAATACGAGCAGTACTTC. The chain couples TRBV7-2 to TRBJ2-7; D perhaps matches TRBD2 (5 bases). Germline V gene data show CDR1 as SGHTA and CDR2 as FQGNSA. The V and J ends lost 5 bases and 4 bases respectively, with 15 bases between them. This CDR3 is built from 14 residues.

In this sample, this clonotype turned up a few times. The V call is TRBV29-1, the J call TRBJ2-3, with 7 nucleotides matching TRBD1. The V and J ends lost 4 bases and 3 bases, in that order; junction bases with no gene match: 10. Looked up from germline, CDR1 is SQVTM and CDR2 is ANQGSEA. The CDR3 spans 15 residues. CDR3 coding DNA: TGCAGCGTTGCCCGACAGGGAACAAGGACAGATACGCAGTATTTT. Translated, it gives CSVARQGTRTDTQYF.